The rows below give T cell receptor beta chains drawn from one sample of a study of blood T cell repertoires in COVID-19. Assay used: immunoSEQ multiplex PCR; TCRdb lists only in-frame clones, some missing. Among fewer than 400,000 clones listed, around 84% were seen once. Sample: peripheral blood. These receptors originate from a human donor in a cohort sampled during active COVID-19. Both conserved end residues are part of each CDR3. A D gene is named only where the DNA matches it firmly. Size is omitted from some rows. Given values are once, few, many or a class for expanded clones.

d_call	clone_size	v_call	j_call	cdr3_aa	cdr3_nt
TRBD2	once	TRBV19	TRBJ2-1	CASSMGLAGPWNEQFF	TGTGCCAGTAGTATGGGACTAGCGGGGCCGTGGAATGAGCAGTTCTTC
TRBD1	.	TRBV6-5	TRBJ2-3	CASSSHQGAGTDTQYF	TGTGCCAGCAGTTCCCACCAGGGGGCGGGAACAGATACGCAGTATTTT
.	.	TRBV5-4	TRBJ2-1	CASSWEGGSYNEQFF	TGTGCCAGCAGCTGGGAGGGGGGATCCTACAATGAGCAGTTCTTC
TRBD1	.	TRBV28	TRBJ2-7	CASGRGTGATYEQYF	TGTGCCAGCGGGAGAGGGACAGGGGCCACCTACGAGCAGTACTTC
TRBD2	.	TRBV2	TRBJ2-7	CASSAPGTGLAGGF	TGTGCCAGCAGCGCACCCGGGACCGGACTAGCGGGAGGTTTC
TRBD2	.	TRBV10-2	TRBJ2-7	CASSGLAGRYEQYF	TGCGCCAGCAGTGGTCTAGCGGGAAGATACGAGCAGTACTTC
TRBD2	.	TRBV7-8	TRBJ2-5	CASSLVRLAPQETQYF	TGTGCCAGCAGCTTAGTACGACTAGCGCCCCAAGAGACCCAGTACTTC
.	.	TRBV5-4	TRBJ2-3	CASSEAGSTDTQYF	TGTGCCAGCAGCGAGGCAGGGTCCACAGATACGCAGTATTTT
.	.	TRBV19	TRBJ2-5	CASSILGSETQYF	TGTGCCAGTAGTATCCTAGGGAGTGAGACCCAGTACTTC
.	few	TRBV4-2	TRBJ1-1	CASSQGGGTRTEAFF	TGTGCCAGCAGTCAAGGGGGGGGCACGCGCACTGAAGCTTTCTTT
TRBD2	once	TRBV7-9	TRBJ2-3	CASSLELWTSGLSTDTQYF	TGTGCCAGCAGCTTAGAATTGTGGACTAGCGGTCTAAGCACAGATACGCAGTATTTT
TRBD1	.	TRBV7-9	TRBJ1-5	CASSFGDRGQPQHF	TGTGCCAGCAGCTTTGGGGACAGGGGACAGCCCCAGCATTTT
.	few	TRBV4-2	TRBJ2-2	CASSQGGLNTGELFF	TGTGCCAGCAGCCAAGGGGGCCTCAACACCGGGGAGCTGTTTTTT
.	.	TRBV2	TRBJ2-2	CASTRAGLATGELFF	TGTGCCAGCACTAGAGCGGGCCTAGCGACCGGGGAGCTGTTTTTT
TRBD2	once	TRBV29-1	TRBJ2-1	CSVGTSGSGDEQFF	TGCAGCGTTGGGACTAGCGGGAGTGGGGATGAGCAGTTCTTC
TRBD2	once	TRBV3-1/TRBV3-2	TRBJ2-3	CASSQSSGTPDTQYF	TGTGCCAGCAGCCAGTCTAGCGGGACCCCAGATACGCAGTATTTT
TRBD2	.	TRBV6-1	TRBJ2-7	CASSEEGGLTYEQYF	TGTGCCAGCAGTGAAGAGGGAGGGTTAACCTACGAGCAGTACTTC
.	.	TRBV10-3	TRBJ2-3	CAISESILGKGTDTQYF	TGTGCCATCAGTGAGTCTATACTAGGCAAAGGCACAGATACGCAGTATTTT
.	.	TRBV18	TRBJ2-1	CASSSQRATEQFF	TGTGCCAGCTCATCCCAGCGAGCTACTGAGCAGTTCTTC
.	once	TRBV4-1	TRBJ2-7	CASSPPGRIRDSPYEQYF	TGCGCCAGCAGCCCCCCCGGGCGGATCCGGGACTCACCCTACGAGCAGTACTTC
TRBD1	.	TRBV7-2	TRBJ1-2	CASSLGGGGSRGYTF	TGTGCCAGCAGCTTAGGCGGAGGGGGCTCGAGGGGCTACACCTTC
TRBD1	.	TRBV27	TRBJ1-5	CASSHRGVGQPQHF	TGTGCCAGCAGTCACAGGGGTGTGGGCCAGCCCCAGCATTTT
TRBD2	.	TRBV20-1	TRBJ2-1	CSAFSAGGQFF	TGCAGTGCCTTCTCCGCGGGAGGGCAGTTCTTC
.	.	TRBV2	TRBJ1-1	CASINRRLNTEAFF	TGTGCCAGCATTAACAGGAGACTGAACACTGAAGCTTTCTTT
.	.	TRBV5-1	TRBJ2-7	CASSPGNTYEQYF	TGCGCCAGCAGCCCAGGGAATACCTACGAGCAGTACTTC
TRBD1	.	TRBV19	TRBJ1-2	CASSIDRDYGYTF	TGTGCCAGTAGTATTGACAGGGACTATGGCTACACCTTC
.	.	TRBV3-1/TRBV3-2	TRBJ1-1	CASSQGPASVWAFF	TGTGCCAGCAGCCAAGGCCCTGCGTCCGTGTGGGCTTTCTTT
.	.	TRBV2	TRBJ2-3	CASSLESGDTQYF	TGTGCCAGCAGTTTAGAGAGCGGGGATACGCAGTATTTT
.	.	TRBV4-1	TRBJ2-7	CASSHPPGEQYF	TGCGCCAGCAGCCACCCACCGGGCGAGCAGTACTTC
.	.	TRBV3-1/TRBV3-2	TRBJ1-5	CASSQVHGSNQPQHF	TGTGCCAGCAGCCAAGTTCACGGTAGCAATCAGCCCCAGCATTTT